This T cell receptor beta chain stems from a study of T cell responses to AZD1222 COVID-19 vaccine. Study-level results: Reports say nearly half of spike-specific TCRs go after unmutated variant regions. There were vaccine-associated CD4 TCRs across spike, dominant at 160-218 and 743-854.

Details on this clone: Its antigen is unknown.

Germline-derived CDR1 and CDR2 are MNHNY and SVGAGI (reference sequence). The CDR3 sequence is 13 residues long. The V and J ends lost 4 bases and 4 bases respectively, with 8 bases between them. Produced via immunoSEQ multiplex PCR; TCRdb's table is partial and in-frame only. The sample holds under 150,000 clones, 90% to 95% seen once. The specimen was peripheral blood, collected on day 0 of AZD1222 vaccination. J is TRBJ1-5 and V is TRBV6-6, with D unresolved. The TCR originated in an adult in good health. The CDR3 DNA is TGTGCCAGCAGTTGGGCCGAAAATCAGCCCCAGCATTTT. Residues: CASSWAENQPQHF.